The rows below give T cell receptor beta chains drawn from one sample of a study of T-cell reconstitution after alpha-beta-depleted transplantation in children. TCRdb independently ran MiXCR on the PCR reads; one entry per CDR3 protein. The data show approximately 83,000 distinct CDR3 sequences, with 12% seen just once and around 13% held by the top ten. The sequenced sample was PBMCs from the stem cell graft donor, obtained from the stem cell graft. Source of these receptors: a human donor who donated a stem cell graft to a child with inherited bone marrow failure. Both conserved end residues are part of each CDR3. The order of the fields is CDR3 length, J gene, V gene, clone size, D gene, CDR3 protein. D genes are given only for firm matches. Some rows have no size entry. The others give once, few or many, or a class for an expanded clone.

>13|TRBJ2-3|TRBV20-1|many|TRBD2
CSATGGGTDTQYF
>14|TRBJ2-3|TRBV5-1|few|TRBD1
CASSFGQGEDTQYF
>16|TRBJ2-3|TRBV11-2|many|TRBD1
CASSSRTGPGTGTQYF
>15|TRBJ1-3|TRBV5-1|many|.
CASSQGLGSGNTIYF
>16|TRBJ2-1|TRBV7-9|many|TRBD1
CASSPGTGGLDNEQFF
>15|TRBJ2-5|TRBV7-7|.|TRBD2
CASSPRGGGLETQYF
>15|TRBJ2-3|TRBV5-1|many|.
CASSLERLDTDTQYF
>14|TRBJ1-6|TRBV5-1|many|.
CASSFGTASQALHF
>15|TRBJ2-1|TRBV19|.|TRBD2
CPTTTTSGTEGEQFF
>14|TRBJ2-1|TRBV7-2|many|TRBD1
CASSTRTGVNEQFF
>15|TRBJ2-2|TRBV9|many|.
CASSVGGDNTGELFF
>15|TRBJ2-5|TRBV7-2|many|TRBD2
CASSLVPSGEGTQYF
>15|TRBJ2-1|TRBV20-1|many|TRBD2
CSAGPLGEGGYEQFF
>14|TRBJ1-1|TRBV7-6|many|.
CASSPTRRRTEAFF
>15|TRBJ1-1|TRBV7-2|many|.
CASSLLPGENTEAFF
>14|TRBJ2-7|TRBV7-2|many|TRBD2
CASSLGTSAYEQYF
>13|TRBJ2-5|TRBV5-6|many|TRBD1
CASSWGTEETQYF
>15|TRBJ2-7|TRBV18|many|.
CASSPQGLGADEQYF
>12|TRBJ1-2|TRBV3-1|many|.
CASSHRVHGYTF
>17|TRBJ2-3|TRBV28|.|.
CASRTTPTDTSTDTQYF
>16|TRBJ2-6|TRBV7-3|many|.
CASSLQGASGANVLTF
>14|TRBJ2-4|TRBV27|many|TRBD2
CASRPGLAGSRQYF
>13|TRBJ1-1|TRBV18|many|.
CASSPPMGYEAFF
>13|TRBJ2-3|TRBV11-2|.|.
CASSYLSTDTQYF
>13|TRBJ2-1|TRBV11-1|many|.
CASSSRGTREQFF
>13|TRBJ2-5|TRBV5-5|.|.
CASSLFGQETQYF
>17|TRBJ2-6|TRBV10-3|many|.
CAISEEGLRAGANVLTF
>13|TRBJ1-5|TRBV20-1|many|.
CSALRGGGQPQHF
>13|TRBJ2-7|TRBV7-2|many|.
CASSLSSLYEQYF
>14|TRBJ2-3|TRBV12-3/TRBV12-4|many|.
CASSLTRLVDTQYF
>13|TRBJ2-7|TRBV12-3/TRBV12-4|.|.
CASRSRDDFEQYF
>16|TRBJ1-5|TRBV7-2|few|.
CASSTGGLPANQPQHF
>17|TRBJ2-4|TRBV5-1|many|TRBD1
CASSLLTGGFTKNIQYF
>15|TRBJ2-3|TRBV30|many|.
CAWTRGGRITDTQYF
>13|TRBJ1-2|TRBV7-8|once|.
CARGPGANYGYTF